This T cell receptor (beta chain) was sequenced during a study of neurological immune-mediated disorders. Findings of the study overall: When the repertoires were grouped phylogenetically, those of 18 of the 34 multiple sclerosis patients came together in a single cluster of related CDR3 sequences, which points to a possible repertoire-level signature.

TCRdb re-analysed the 5' RACE reads in MiXCR, keeping a single row per CDR3 protein. This sample has approximately 9,400 distinct CDR3 sequences, with 22% found just once. The germline V gene encodes CDR1 MGHDK and CDR2 SYGVNS. V lost 6 bases, J lost 5 bases, and 10 bases lay in between. The CDR3 has 13 amino acids. The sample holds many counts of this clonotype. The target antigen is unknown. Sequenced input: CD8+ T cells from blood. The sequence was obtained from a woman aged 40 to 50 with multiple sclerosis. The chain has TRBV25-1 and TRBJ1-4; D not resolved. CDR3 sequence (DNA): TGTGCCAGCAGGTATACGGGGAATGAAAAACTGTTTTTT. Protein sequence: CASRYTGNEKLFF. Combining the CDR3 with reference TRBV25-1 and TRBJ1-4 gives the whole variable domain EADIYQTPRYLVIGTGKKITLECSQTMGHDKMYWYQQDPGMELHLIHYSYGVNSTEKGDLSSESTVSRIRTEHFPLTLESARPSHTSQYLCASRYTGNEKLFFGSGTQLSVL.